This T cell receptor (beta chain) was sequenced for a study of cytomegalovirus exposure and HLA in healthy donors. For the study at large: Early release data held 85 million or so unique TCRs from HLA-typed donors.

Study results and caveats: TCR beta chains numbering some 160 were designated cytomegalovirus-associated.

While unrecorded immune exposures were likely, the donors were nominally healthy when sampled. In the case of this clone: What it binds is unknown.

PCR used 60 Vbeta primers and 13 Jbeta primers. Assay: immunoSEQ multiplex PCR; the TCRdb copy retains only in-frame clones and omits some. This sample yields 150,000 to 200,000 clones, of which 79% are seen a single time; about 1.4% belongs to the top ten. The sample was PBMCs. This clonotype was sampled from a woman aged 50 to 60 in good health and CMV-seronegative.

The CDR3 spells CASSLGWTGYGYTF. CDR3 DNA: TGTGCCAGCAGTTTAGGTTGGACAGGGTATGGCTACACCTTC. The chain is built from TRBV28 and TRBJ1-2; 8 bases are a match to TRBD1. Losses at the gene ends were 2 bases for V and 5 bases for J; bases not matched to a gene: 4. CDR3 length: 14 amino acids. In germline, CDR1 is MDHEN, CDR2 SYDVKM.